This entry concerns a single T cell receptor (beta chain). These data originate in a study of radiation and T cells in renal cell carcinoma. Repertoires were generated with immunoSEQ multiplex PCR, while TCRdb's copy carries only in-frame clones and drops some. In the table there are 60,000 to 75,000 clones, around three quarters of which are singletons. Noted time point: blood 4 weeks post-SBRT, at nephrectomy. Treatment meaning: 15 Gy SBRT to primary tumor, nephrectomy 4 weeks later. Clear cell pathology was present in this patient's renal cell carcinoma. CDR3 length equals 12 residues. The V and J ends lost 6 bases and 11 bases respectively, with 16 bases between them. Germline V lookup: CDR1 MNHNS, CDR2 SASEGT.

This sequence joins TRBV6-1 and TRBJ1-1; D possibly corresponds to TRBD1 (5 bases). The TCR comes from a man aged 55 to 69 with renal cell carcinoma. Specimen: blood, collected from a patient whose treatment included radiotherapy and nephrectomy. CDR3 nucleotides: TGTGCCAGCAGGGGGGACGACCGAAGGGCTTTCTTT. Its translation: CASRGDDRRAFF.